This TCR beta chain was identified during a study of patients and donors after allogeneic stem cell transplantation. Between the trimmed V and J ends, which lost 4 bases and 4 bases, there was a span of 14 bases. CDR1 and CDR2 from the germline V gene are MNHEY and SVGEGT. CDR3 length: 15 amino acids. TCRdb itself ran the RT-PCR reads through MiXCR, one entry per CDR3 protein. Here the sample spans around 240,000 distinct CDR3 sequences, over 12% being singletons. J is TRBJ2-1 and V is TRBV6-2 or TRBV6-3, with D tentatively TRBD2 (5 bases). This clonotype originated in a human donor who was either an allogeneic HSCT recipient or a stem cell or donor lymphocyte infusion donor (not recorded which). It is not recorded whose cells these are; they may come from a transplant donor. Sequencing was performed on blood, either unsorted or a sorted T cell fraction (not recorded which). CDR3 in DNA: TGTGCCAGCAGTTCCACTAGGGTCCCGTACAATGAGCAGTTCTTC. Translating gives CASSSTRVPYNEQFF.